This TCR beta chain originates from a study of blood T cell repertoires in COVID-19. Seattle cases were enrolled at active infection and followed longitudinally. Per the study methods: Amplified reference gene primers provided the basis for estimating nucleated cell counts. The protocol was immunoSEQ multiplex PCR, while the TCRdb copy is restricted to in-frame clones and leaves out a portion. Clonal size and the V and J genes are those of that table, whereas D and trimming came from the DNA. Among 60,000 or so clones, roughly 84% were seen once, and the ten largest hold 10%. The CDR3 consists of 16 residues. V lost 2 bases to trimming and J lost 10 bases, with 18 bases between them. Germline lookup yields CDR1 SGHAT and CDR2 FQNNGV.

The origin of this receptor is a man aged 25-45 years with COVID-19, enrolled during active disease. This rearrangement joins TRBV11-2 to TRBJ1-6, with TRBD1 as a possible D gene (6 bases). Sequenced input: peripheral blood. For the CDR3, the DNA is TGTGCCAGCAGCTTAACGTGGCAGGGGTCGGGATCACCCCTCCACTTT. The encoded protein is CASSLTWQGSGSPLHF.